Sequencing of this TCR beta chain was carried out in a study of T cell changes during pregnancy in multiple sclerosis. Repertoires were generated with immunoSEQ multiplex PCR, while TCRdb's copy carries only in-frame clones and drops some. The table records tens of thousands of clones, 85% to 90% of them present only once. Trimming removed 4 bases at V and 5 bases at J, with 11 bases between. The germline V gene encodes CDR1 SNHLY and CDR2 FYNNEI. The CDR3 has 13 amino acids. The material sequenced was peripheral blood, taken in the second trimester of pregnancy. This chain uses TRBV2 with TRBJ1-1; the D gene is possibly TRBD1 (5 bases). The sequence derives from a female donor in good health, enrolled as a control in a pregnancy study. In DNA form, the CDR3 reads TGTGCCAGCAGTGGCGGGGGAAGGACTGAAGCTTTCTTT. Encoded protein: CASSGGGRTEAFF. The full variable domain, in which reference TRBV2 and TRBJ1-1 provide the parts outside the CDR3, is EPEVTQTPSHQVTQMGQEVILRCVPISNHLYFYWYRQILGQKVEFLVSFYNNEISEKSEIFDDQFSVERPDGSNFTLKIRSTKLEDSAMYFCASSGGGRTEAFFGQGTRLTVV.